This T cell receptor beta chain is from a study of human T cells and chemical hapten exposure. Study-level results: DPC sensitization did not alter TCRs above 1 in 1000 frequency.

Germline CDR1 and CDR2: SGDLS and YYNGEE. Losses at the gene ends were 3 bases for V and 2 bases for J; bases not matched to a gene: 2. The CDR3 is 16 residues long. Time point indicated: healthy volunteer bleed at 2 weeks. The starting material, unfractionated whole blood, was used for total RNA extraction. This clonotype was detected many times. Its antigen remains unidentified. From the RACE reads, TCRdb called clonotypes with MiXCR, one entry per CDR3 protein. Among 43,000 or so distinct CDR3 sequences, approximately 4.5% were seen once, and the ten largest hold 1.5% to 2%. Specimen: whole blood. The clonotype originates from a female donor in good health. Some clones in this sample may be carry-over from other donors' samples. The chain recombines TRBV9 with TRBJ2-3, with 14 nucleotides matching TRBD2. CDR3 DNA sequence: TGTGCCAGCAGCGAGGGACTAGCGGGAGTCACAGATACGCAGTATTTT. Residues: CASSEGLAGVTDTQYF.